This T cell receptor beta chain emerged from a study of follicular helper T cells after annual influenza vaccination. This table comes from immunoSEQ multiplex PCR, and its TCRdb copy is limited to in-frame clones, with some not included. The profile shows 700 to 1,000 clones, 80% to 90% of them singletons. Germline CDR1 and CDR2: SGHKS and YYEKEE (reference sequence). The CDR3 totals 13 residues. V was pared by 1 base and J by 7 bases, with 12 bases between. Time point indicated: 2014-2015 season, 7 days after vaccination. This chain connects TRBV5-5 to TRBJ2-7; D is perhaps TRBD1 (6 bases). The receptor was derived from an adult who received the influenza vaccine. The sample was CXCR5+ CD38+ circulating T follicular helper cells from blood, taken 7 days after influenza vaccination. The subset here: circulating Tfh, non-naive CD4+CXCR5+PD-1+ (ICOS+CD38+ or ICOS-CD38-). Here the CDR3 reads CASSLKPGQEQYF. The CDR3 region has the DNA TGTGCCAGCAGCTTGAAGCCCGGACAGGAGCAGTACTTC.